The clone carrying this T cell receptor (beta chain) was observed many times. What it binds is not known. These data belong to a study of T cell repertoires in cytomegalovirus infection. Whole-study context: Indications of both CMV infection and matching HLA type were provided by public TCR beta signatures. Study observations and caveats: It was HLA-C-restricted CMV-specific TCR beta clonotypes that dominated the response ex vivo. Cumulative public TCR beta family frequency identified carriers of CMV plus the relevant HLA.

The germline CDR1 and CDR2 sequences are MNHEY and SMNVEV (reference sequence). The CDR3 is 16 residues long. With 5 bases removed from V and 6 bases from J, the gap between germline ends came to 19 bases. MiXCR, run by TCRdb on the reads, gives a single entry per CDR3 protein. Of roughly 500,000 distinct CDR3 sequences in the sample, 11% were seen once. V usage is TRBV27 and J usage is TRBJ2-2; possibly TRBD1 for D (6 bases). The clonotype originates from a human donor in good health (CMV status not recorded). Some clones in this sample may be carry-over from other donors' samples. Sequencing was carried out using PBMCs. This chain's CDR3 is CASSVGGRDVAGELFF. The CDR3 DNA reads as TGTGCCAGCAGTGTTGGGGGCAGGGATGTTGCCGGGGAGCTGTTTTTT.